This TCR beta chain originates from a study of regulatory T cells in long-lasting Graves disease. This clonotype was found many times. The time point here: newly diagnosed GD, antithyroid drugs for less than 3 months. TCR sequences were obtained from RNA taken from PBMCs. With 3 bases removed from V and 7 bases from J, the gap between germline ends came to 17 bases. Germline V gives CDR1 LGHDT, CDR2 YNNKEL (reference sequence). There are 15 residues in the CDR3. Building of the TCR beta libraries involved iRepertoire HTBI primers and Arm-PCR of CDR3 regions. Each CDR3 protein gets one entry after TCRdb re-called the multiplex PCR reads with MiXCR. The sample has about 420,000 distinct CDR3 sequences, 16% seen once; the top ten hold roughly 23%. A further study also used this sample, focusing on T cells in Graves' hyperthyroidism and ophthalmopathy. That work adds: In patients aged 18 to 65, hyperthyroidism was newly diagnosed, with duration under 2 months. A set of HTBI primers served as the primers for a first-round RT-PCR of the TCR CDR3. Clonotypes that were expanded in thyroid above 0.001 mostly appeared in blood too.

The TCR sequence derives from a woman aged 18-29 years with Graves disease. This chain connects TRBV3-1 to TRBJ2-3; D not certain. The sequencing here drew on peripheral blood mononuclear cells (PBMCs), taken at new diagnosis, from a patient treated with antithyroid drugs. The CDR3 bases are TGTGCCAGCAGCCAGGCCGCTACTAAAATACATACGCAGTATTTT. Protein sequence: CASSQAATKIHTQYF.